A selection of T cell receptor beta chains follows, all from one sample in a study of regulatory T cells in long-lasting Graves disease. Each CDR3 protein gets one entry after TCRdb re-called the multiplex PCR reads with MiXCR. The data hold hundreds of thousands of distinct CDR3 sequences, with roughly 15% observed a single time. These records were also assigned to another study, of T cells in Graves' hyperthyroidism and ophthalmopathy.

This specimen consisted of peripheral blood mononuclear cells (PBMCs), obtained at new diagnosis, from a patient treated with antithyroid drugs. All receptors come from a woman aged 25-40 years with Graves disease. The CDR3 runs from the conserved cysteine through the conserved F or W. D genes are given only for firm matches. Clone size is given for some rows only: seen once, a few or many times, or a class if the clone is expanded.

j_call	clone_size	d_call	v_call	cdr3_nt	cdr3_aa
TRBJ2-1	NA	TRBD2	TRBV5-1	TGCGCCAGCAGCCCCGTGGCGGGAGGGAACAATGAGCAGTTCTTC	CASSPVAGGNNEQFF
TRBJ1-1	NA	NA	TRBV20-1	TGCAGTGCTAGAGATTTCCAGGGACCCGCATCTGAAGCTTTCTTT	CSARDFQGPASEAFF
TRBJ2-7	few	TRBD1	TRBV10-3	TGTGCCACAAGTCCCGGGACAGGGGCCTACGAGCAGTACTTC	CATSPGTGAYEQYF
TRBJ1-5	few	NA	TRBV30	TGTGCCTGGAGTCTGTCGGTTAGCAATCAGCCCCAGCATTTT	CAWSLSVSNQPQHF
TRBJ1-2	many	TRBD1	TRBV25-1	TGTGCCAGGAGGAGACAGGGGTATGGCTACACCTTC	CARRRQGYGYTF
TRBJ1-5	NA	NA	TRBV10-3	TGTGCCATCAGCGTGGAGGCGGCGAACGGTCAGCCCCAGCATTTT	CAISVEAANGQPQHF
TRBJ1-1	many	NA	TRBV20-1	TGCAGTGCTAGAGATCCAGGGACGGGGAACACTGAAGCTTTCTTT	CSARDPGTGNTEAFF
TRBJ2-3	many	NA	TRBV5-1	TGCGCCAGCAGCTTATTACAGACCACCACAGATACGCAGTATTTT	CASSLLQTTTDTQYF
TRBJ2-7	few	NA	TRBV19	TGTGCCAGTAGAGAAGACGCAACCTCCTACGAGCAGTACTTC	CASREDATSYEQYF
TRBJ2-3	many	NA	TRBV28	TGTGCCAGCAGCCCCTACAGGGAAGATACGCAGTATTTT	CASSPYREDTQYF
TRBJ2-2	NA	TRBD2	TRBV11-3	TGTGCCAGCAGCTTAGGTTTGCTAGCGGGAGACACCGGGGAGCTGTTTTTT	CASSLGLLAGDTGELFF
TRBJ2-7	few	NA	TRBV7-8	TGTGCCAGCAGCTCCCCCCGGTACGAGCAGTACTTC	CASSSPRYEQYF
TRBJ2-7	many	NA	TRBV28	TGTGCCAGCAGTTCGCCCAGGGTACTCTCCTACGAGCAGTACTTC	CASSSPRVLSYEQYF
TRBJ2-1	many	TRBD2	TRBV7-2	TGTGCCAGCAAAACTAGCGGGAGGTCTTTCGGGGAGCAGTTCTTC	CASKTSGRSFGEQFF
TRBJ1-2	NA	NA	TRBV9	TGTGCCAGCAGCGTAGACGGATACGGCTACACCTTC	CASSVDGYGYTF
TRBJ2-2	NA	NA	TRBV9	TGTGCCAGCAGTCTCGGGAAGCTGTTTTTT	CASSLGKLFF
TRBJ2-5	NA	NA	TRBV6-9	TGTGCCAGCAGTTACCTGGGACACACCCAAGAGACCCAGTACTTC	CASSYLGHTQETQYF
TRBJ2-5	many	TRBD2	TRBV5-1	TGCGCCAGCAGCTTAGCGGGAGACGAGACCCAGTACTTC	CASSLAGDETQYF
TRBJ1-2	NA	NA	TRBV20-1	TGCAGTGCTAGAGTACAACTTAACTATGGCTACACCTTC	CSARVQLNYGYTF
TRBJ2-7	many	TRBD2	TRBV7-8	TGTGCCAGCAGCCCTCTAGCGGGAAACTACGAGCAGTACTTC	CASSPLAGNYEQYF
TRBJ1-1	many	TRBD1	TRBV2	TGTGCCAGCACAGGGGGACGAACGGAAGCTTTCTTT	CASTGGRTEAFF
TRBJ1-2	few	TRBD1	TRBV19	TGTGCCAGTAGGGGGACAGGTGTCTATGGCTACACCTTC	CASRGTGVYGYTF
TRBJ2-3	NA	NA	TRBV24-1	TGTGCCACCAGTGATTTTGACTCCCTAGGGGATACGCAGTATTTT	CATSDFDSLGDTQYF
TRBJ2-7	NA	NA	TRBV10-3	TGTGCCATCAGTGTCAACTACGAGCAGTACTTC	CAISVNYEQYF
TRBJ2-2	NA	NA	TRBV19	TGTGCCAGTCGCCACAGCGACACTCGTAACACCGGGGAGCTGTTTTTT	CASRHSDTRNTGELFF
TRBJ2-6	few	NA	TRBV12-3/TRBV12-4	TGTGCCAGCCTTGATCCTGGGGCCAACGTCCTGACTTTC	CASLDPGANVLTF
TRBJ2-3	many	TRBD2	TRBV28	TGTGCCAGCAGTTCCACGATAGCGGGAGGGCCGCGGACAGATACGCAGTATTTT	CASSSTIAGGPRTDTQYF
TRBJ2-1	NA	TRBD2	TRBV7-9	TGTGCCAGCAGCCCCCGAACCCCCTTAGCGGGAGGCAAGAATGAGCAGTTCTTC	CASSPRTPLAGGKNEQFF
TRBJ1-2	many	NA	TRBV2	TGTGCCAGCAGGGCGGTATTGGATGGCTACACCTTC	CASRAVLDGYTF
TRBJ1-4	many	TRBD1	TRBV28	TGTGCCAGCCTAGGAACCGGGACAGGGGAGGAAAAACTGTTTTTT	CASLGTGTGEEKLFF
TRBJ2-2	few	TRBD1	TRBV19	TGTGCCAGTAGTATAGATCACCGCCCAGGGGGTGGAAACACCGGGGAGCTGTTTTTT	CASSIDHRPGGGNTGELFF
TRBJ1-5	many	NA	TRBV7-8	TGTGCCAGCAGCGGAGACTTCGCGGGGGCCCAGCCCCAGCATTTT	CASSGDFAGAQPQHF
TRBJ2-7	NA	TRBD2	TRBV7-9	TGTGCCAGCAGCGGGCGTAGCGGGAGCTCCTACGAGCAGTACTTC	CASSGRSGSSYEQYF
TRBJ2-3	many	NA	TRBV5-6	TGTGCCAGCAGCTACGGGACCCAACTACTCACAGATACGCAGTATTTT	CASSYGTQLLTDTQYF
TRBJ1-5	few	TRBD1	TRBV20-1	TGCAGTGCTAGAGAAACAGGGGGTCTCAATCAGCCCCAGCATTTT	CSARETGGLNQPQHF
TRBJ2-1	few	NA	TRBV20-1	TGCAGTGGACCTTCGTCTGGTGAGCAGTTCTTC	CSGPSSGEQFF
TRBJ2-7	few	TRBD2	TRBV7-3	TGTGCCAGCAGCTTGTCACTAGCGGAAACCTACGAGCAGTACTTC	CASSLSLAETYEQYF
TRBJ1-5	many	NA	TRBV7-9	TGTGCCAGCAGCTTAGCAGGGGAACCCAATCAGCCCCAGCATTTT	CASSLAGEPNQPQHF
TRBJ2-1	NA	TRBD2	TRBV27	TGTGCCAGCAATTCTGGGACTAGCGCGTACAATGAGCAGTTCTTC	CASNSGTSAYNEQFF
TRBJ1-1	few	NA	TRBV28	TGTGCCAGCAGGCCTTCTTCTTTTGGGTCAGTTGAAGCTTTCTTT	CASRPSSFGSVEAFF
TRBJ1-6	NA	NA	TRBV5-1	TGCGCCAGCAGCTGGGGATTCGGGGCGGTGGATTCACCCCTCCACTTT	CASSWGFGAVDSPLHF
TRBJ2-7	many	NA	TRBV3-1	TGTGCCAGCAGCCAAGCCACCTACGAGCAGTACTTC	CASSQATYEQYF